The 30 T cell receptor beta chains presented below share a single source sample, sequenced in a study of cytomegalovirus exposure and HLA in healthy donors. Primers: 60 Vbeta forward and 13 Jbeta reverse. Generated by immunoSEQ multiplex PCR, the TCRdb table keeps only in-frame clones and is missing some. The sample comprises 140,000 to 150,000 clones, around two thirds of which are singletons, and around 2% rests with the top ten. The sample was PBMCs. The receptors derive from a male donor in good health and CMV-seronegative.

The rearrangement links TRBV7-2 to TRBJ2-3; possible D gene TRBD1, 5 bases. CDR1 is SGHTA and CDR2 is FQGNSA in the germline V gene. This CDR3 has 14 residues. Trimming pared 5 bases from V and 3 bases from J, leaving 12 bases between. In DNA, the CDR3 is TGTGCCAGCAGCACCAGGACACAGACAGATACGCAGTATTTT. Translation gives CASSTRTQTDTQYF.

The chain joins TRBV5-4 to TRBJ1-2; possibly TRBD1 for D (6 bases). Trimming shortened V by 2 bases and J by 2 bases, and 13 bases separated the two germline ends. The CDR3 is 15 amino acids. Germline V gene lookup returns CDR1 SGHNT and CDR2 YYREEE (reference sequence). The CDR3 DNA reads TGTGCCAGCAGCTTCATTACAGGGTCCAACTATGGCTACACCTTC. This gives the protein CASSFITGSNYGYTF. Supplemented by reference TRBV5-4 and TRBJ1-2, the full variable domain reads ETGVTQSPTHLIKTRGQQVTLRCSSQSGHNTVSWYQQALGQGPQFIFQYYREEENGRGNFPPRFSGLQFPNYSSELNVNALELDDSALYLCASSFITGSNYGYTFGSGTRLTVV.

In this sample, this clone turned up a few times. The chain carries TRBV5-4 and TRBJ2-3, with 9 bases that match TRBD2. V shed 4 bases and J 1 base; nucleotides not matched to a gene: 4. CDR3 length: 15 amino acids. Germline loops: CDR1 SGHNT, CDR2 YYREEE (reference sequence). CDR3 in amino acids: CASSLSGGRTDTQYF. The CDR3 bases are TGTGCCAGCAGCCTCAGCGGGGGGCGCACAGATACGCAGTATTTT.

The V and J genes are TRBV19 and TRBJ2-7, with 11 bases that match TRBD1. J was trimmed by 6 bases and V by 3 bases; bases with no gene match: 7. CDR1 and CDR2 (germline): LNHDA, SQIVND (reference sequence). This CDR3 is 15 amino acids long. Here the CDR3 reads CASSIFGQGAGEQYF. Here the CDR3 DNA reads TGTGCCAGTAGTATTTTTGGACAGGGGGCCGGCGAGCAGTACTTC.

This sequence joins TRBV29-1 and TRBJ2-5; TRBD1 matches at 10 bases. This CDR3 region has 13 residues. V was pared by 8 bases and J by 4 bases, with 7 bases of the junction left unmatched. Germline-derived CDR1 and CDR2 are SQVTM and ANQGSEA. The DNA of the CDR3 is TGCAGCACTGCGTGGACAGGGGGAGAGACCCAGTACTTC. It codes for CSTAWTGGETQYF.

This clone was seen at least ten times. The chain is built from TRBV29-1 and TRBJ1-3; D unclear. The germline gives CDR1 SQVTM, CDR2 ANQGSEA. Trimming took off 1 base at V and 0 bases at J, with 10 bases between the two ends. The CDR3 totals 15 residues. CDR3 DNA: TGCAGCGTTGAAGCGGGTGGGTCCTCTGGAAACACCATATATTTT. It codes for CSVEAGGSSGNTIYF.

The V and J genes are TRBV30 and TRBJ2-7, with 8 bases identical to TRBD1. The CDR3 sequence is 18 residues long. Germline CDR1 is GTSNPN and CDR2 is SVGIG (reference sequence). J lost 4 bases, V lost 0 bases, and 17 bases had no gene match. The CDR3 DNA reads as TGTGCCTGGAGTGTAGTAGATCCTGACAGGGGAAGTGCATACGAGCAGTACTTC. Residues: CAWSVVDPDRGSAYEQYF.

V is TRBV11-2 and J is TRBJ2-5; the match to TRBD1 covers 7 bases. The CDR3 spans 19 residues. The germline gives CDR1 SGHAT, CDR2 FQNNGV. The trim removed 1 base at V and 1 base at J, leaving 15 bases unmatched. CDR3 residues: CASSLGIAVTGTVQETQYF. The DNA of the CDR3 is TGTGCCAGCAGCTTAGGGATCGCCGTGACCGGGACAGTCCAAGAGACCCAGTACTTC.

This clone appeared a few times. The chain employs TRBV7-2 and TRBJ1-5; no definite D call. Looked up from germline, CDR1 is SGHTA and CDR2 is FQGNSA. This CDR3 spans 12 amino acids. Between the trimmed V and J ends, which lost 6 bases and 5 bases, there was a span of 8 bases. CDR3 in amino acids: CASSMSDQPQHF. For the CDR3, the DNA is TGTGCCAGCAGTATGAGCGATCAGCCCCAGCATTTT.

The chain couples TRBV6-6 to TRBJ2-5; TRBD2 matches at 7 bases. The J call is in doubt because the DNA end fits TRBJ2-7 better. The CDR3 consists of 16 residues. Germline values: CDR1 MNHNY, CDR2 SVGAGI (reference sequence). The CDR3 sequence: CASTPRGRERSYEQYF. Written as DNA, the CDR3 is TGTGCCAGCACTCCCCGAGGGAGGGAGAGGTCCTACGAGCAGTACTTC.

The CDR3 loop reads CASSLSGLINQPQHF. The CDR3 DNA is TGTGCCAGCAGCCTATCCGGACTTATCAATCAGCCCCAGCATTTT. The chain uses TRBV7-9 and TRBJ1-5; no clear D gene. V was pared by 5 bases and J by 3 bases, with 14 bases between. The length of the CDR3 is 15 residues. Germline V gene lookup returns CDR1 SEHNR and CDR2 FQNEAQ (reference sequence).

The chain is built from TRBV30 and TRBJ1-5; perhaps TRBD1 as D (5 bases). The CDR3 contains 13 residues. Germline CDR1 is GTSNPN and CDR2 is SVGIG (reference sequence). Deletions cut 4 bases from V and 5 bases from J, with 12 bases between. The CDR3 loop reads CAWNFVRDQPQHF. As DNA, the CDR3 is TGTGCCTGGAACTTCGTCAGGGATCAGCCCCAGCATTTT.

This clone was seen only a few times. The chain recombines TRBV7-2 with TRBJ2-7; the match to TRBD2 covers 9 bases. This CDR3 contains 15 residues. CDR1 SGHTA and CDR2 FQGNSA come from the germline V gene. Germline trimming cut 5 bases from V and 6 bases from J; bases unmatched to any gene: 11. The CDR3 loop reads CASSTTRGGWGEQYF. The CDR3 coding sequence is TGTGCCAGCAGCACCACGCGGGGGGGTTGGGGCGAGCAGTACTTC.

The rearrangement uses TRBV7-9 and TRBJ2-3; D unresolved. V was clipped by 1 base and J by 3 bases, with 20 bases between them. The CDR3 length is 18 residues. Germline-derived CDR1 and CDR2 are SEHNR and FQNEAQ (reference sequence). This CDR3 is CASSLVARDLRATDTQYF. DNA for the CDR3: TGTGCCAGCAGCTTAGTAGCCCGAGATCTTCGTGCGACAGATACGCAGTATTTT.

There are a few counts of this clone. CDR3 sequence: CASNQGTNEKLFF. The CDR3 nucleotides read TGTGCCAGCAATCAGGGTACTAATGAAAAACTGTTTTTT. The V gene is TRBV14, the J gene TRBJ1-4; perhaps TRBD1 as D (5 bases). The V gene lost 7 bases and the J gene lost 2 bases, with 8 bases spanning the gap. There are 13 residues in the CDR3. Germline V gene lookup returns CDR1 SGHDN and CDR2 FVKESK.

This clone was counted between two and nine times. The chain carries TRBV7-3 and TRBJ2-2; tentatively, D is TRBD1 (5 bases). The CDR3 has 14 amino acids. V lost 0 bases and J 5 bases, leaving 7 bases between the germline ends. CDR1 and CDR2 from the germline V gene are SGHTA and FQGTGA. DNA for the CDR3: TGTGCCAGCAGCTTAACAGGGGTTACCGGGGAGCTGTTTTTT. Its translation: CASSLTGVTGELFF. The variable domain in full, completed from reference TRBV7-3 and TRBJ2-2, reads GAGVSQTPSNKVTEKGKYVELRCDPISGHTALYWYRQSLGQGPEFLIYFQGTGAADDSGLPNDRFFAVRPEGSVSTLKIQRTERGDSAVYLCASSLTGVTGELFFGEGSRLTVL.

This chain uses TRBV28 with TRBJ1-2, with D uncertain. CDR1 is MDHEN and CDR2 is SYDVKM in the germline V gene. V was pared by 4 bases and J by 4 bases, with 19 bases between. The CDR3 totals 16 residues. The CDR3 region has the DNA TGTGCCAGCAGTTCCCCGGACGGACTAAGCGGCTATGGCTACACCTTC. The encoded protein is CASSSPDGLSGYGYTF.

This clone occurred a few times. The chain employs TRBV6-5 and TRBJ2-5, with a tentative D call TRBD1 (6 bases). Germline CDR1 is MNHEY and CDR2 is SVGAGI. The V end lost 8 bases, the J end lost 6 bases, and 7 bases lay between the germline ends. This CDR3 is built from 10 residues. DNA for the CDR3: TGTGCCAGCGGGACACAGACCCAGTACTTC. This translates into CASGTQTQYF.

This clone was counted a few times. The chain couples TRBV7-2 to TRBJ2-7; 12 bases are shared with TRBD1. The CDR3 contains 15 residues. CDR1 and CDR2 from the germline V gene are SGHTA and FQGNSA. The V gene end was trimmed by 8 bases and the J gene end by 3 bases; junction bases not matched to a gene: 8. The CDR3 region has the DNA TGTGCCAGCGTTCCCGGGACAGGGGGCTTCTACGAGCAGTACTTC. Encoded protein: CASVPGTGGFYEQYF.

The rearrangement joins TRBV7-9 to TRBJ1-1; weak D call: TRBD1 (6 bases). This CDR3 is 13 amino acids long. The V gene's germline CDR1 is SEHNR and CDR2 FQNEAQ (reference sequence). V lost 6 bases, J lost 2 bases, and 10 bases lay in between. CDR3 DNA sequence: TGTGCCAGCAGACAACAGGGAAACACTGAAGCTTTCTTT. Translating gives CASRQQGNTEAFF. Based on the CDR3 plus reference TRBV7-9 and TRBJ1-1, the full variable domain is DTGVSQNPRHKITKRGQNVTFRCDPISEHNRLYWYRQTLGQGPEFLTYFQNEAQLEKSRLLSDRFSAERPKGSFSTLEIQRTEQGDSAMYLCASRQQGNTEAFFGQGTRLTVV.

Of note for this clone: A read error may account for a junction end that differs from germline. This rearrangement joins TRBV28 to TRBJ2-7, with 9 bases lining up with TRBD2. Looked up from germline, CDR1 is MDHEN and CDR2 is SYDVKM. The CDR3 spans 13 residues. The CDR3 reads CATRRGGVYGQYF. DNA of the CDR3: TGTGCCACTCGGCGGGGGGGTGTCTACGGGCAGTACTTC. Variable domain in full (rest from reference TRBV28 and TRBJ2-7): DVKVTQSSRYLVKRTGEKVFLECVQDMDHENMFWYRQDPGLGLRLIYFSYDVKMKEKGDIPEGYSVSREKKERFSLILESASTNQTSMYLCATRRGGVYGQYFGPGTRLTVT.

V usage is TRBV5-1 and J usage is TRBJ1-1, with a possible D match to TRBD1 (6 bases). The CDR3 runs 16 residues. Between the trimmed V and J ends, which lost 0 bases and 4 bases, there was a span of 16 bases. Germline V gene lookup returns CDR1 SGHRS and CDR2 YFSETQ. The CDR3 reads CASSLVLQGVGTEAFF. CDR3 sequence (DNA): TGCGCCAGCAGCTTGGTCTTACAGGGAGTTGGCACTGAAGCTTTCTTT.

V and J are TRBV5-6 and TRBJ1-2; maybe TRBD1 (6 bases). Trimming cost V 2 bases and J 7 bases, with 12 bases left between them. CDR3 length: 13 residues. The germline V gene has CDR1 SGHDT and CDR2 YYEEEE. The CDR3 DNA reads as TGTGCCAGCAGCTTAACAGGGACCTCTGGCTACACCTTC. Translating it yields CASSLTGTSGYTF.

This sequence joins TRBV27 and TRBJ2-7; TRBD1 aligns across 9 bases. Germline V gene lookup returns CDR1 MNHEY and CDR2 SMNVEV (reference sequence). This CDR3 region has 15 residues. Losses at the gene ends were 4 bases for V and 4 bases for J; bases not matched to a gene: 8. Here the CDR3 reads CASSSADRGSYEQYF. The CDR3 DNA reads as TGTGCCAGCAGTTCCGCGGACAGGGGATCTTACGAGCAGTACTTC.

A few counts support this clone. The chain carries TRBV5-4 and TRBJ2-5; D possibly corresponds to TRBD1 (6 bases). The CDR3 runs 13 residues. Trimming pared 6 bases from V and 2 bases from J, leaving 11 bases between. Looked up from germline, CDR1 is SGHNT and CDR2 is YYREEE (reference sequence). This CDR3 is CASTGVQQETQYF. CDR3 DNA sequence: TGTGCCAGCACAGGGGTCCAACAAGAGACCCAGTACTTC.

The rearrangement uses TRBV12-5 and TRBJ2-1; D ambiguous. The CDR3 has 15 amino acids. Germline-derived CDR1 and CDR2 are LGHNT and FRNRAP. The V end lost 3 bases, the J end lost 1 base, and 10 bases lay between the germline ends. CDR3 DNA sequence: TGTGCTAGTGGTTTTTCATTCCCATCCTACAATGAGCAGTTCTTC. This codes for CASGFSFPSYNEQFF.

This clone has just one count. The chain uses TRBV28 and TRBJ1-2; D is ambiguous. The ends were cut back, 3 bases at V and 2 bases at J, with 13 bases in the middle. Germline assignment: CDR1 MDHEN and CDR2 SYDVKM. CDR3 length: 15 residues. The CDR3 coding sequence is TGTGCCAGCAGTTTTGTCGGGAGGATCAACTATGGCTACACCTTC. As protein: CASSFVGRINYGYTF.

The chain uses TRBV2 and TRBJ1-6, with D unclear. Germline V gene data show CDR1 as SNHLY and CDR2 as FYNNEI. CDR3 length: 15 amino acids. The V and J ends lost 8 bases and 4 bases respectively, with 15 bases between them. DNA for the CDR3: TGTGCCAGCGGACCCGGACTACTATATAATTCACCCCTCCACTTT. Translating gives CASGPGLLYNSPLHF.

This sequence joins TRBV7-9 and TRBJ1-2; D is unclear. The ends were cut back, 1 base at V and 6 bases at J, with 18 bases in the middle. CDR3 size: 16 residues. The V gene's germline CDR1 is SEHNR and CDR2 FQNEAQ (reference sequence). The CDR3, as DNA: TGTGCCAGCAGCTTAGGGGCGGGTACCGGGAGAGATGGCTACACCTTC. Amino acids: CASSLGAGTGRDGYTF.

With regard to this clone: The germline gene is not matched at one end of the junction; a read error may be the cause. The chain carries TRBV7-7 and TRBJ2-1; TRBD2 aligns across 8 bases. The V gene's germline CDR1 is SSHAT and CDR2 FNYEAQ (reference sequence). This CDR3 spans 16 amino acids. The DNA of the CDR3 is TGTGCTAGCAGCTTAGAAGTTCGGGGGGGCTACAATGAGCAGTTCTTC. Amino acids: CASSLEVRGGYNEQFF.